A single T cell receptor (beta chain) is shown here with its context. This sample was taken from a study of blood T cell repertoires in COVID-19. Study in general: T cells, B-cell-depleted T cells, or PBMCs supplied cDNA or gDNA.

With 0 bases removed from V and 8 bases from J, the gap between germline ends came to 9 bases. From germline, CDR1 is SGHRS and CDR2 YFSETQ. The CDR3 is made up of 14 amino acids. As originally analysed: Estimates of nucleated cell counts were drawn from the amplification of reference gene primers. Data came from immunoSEQ multiplex PCR; TCRdb stores just in-frame clones and leaves some out. The V and J calls and clone size come from that table; D and trimming were worked out from the DNA. Counted here are approximately 150,000 clones, approximately 88% occurring once; the ten biggest clones make up about 17%.

The clonotype was recovered from a woman older than 75 with acute or convalescent COVID-19. This sequence joins TRBV5-1 and TRBJ1-6; weak D call: TRBD1 (5 bases). The material sequenced was peripheral blood. CDR3 in amino acids: CASSLEGVDSPLHF. Here the CDR3 DNA reads TGCGCCAGCAGCTTGGAAGGGGTGGATTCACCCCTCCACTTT.